This T cell receptor (beta chain) was identified in a study of blood T cell repertoires in COVID-19. This clone appeared a single time. Using immunoSEQ multiplex PCR, the repertoire was profiled, and TCRdb retains in-frame clones only, with some absent. This sample has some 250,000 clones, with 70% to 90% found just once. Trimming removed 1 base from V and 4 bases from J, with 5 bases in between. Germline V CDR1 and CDR2: SGHAT, FQDESV (reference sequence). This CDR3 comprises 13 residues. This TCR derives from a woman between 50 and 59 years old who had recovered from COVID-19. J is TRBJ2-4 and V is TRBV11-1; a possible D gene is TRBD1 (5 bases). The sequenced sample was PBMCs or T cells enriched from blood (not recorded which). CDR3 nucleotide sequence: TGTGCCAGCAGCTTAGGACAGAAAAACATTCAGTACTTC. It specifies CASSLGQKNIQYF.